These 12 T cell receptor beta chains originate from one sample sequenced in a study of blood T cells in healthy people across ages. Combining a sample-barcoded 5' primer with a J-beta primer mix, a second PCR ran for roughly 6 to 12 cycles. TCRdb re-analysed the 5' RACE reads in MiXCR, keeping a single row per CDR3 protein. The data contain 600,000 to 800,000 distinct CDR3 sequences, around 52% of them seen just once; the ten biggest clones take up about 13%. The specimen was blood. The receptors originated from a woman aged 80 or over in good health.

This clonotype was counted many times. The V gene is TRBV7-3, the J gene TRBJ2-1, with a tentative D call TRBD1 (7 bases). The CDR3 spans 19 residues. Germline CDR1 SGHTA, CDR2 FQGTGA. Deletions cut 1 base from V and 2 bases from J, with 21 bases between. The CDR3 DNA reads as TGTGCCAGCAGCTTAAGCGGGACAGTCGCCCCCGCAACCTACAATGAGCAGTTCTTC. Translating gives CASSLSGTVAPATYNEQFF.

This clonotype was seen a few times. This CDR3 is CASNWGLTNTEAFF. CDR3 sequence (DNA): TGTGCCAGCAACTGGGGCCTCACTAACACTGAAGCTTTCTTT. This sequence joins TRBV6-5 and TRBJ1-1, with TRBD1 as a possible D gene (5 bases). V was trimmed by 7 bases and J by 2 bases, leaving 14 bases between them. In germline, CDR1 is MNHEY, CDR2 SVGAGI. CDR3 size: 14 residues.

The CDR3: CSVDPLGTANTGELFF. For the CDR3, the DNA is TGCAGCGTTGATCCCCTCGGGACAGCGAACACCGGGGAGCTGTTTTTT. This chain joins TRBV29-1 and TRBJ2-2, with 7 bases that match TRBD1. The CDR3 is made up of 16 amino acids. The germline V gene encodes CDR1 SQVTM and CDR2 ANQGSEA. V trimming: 3 bases; J trimming: 0 bases; junction bases outside the gene matches: 7.

This chain joins TRBV11-2 and TRBJ2-1; D may correspond to TRBD1 or TRBD2 (6 bases each). Germline V gives CDR1 SGHAT, CDR2 FQNNGV. The CDR3 length is 21 residues. The V end was cut by 4 bases, the J end by 1 base, with 29 bases between. Here the CDR3 reads CASSSPSDPNKGGRSYNEQFF. Written as DNA, the CDR3 is TGTGCCAGCAGCTCCCCTAGTGACCCCAATAAGGGGGGTCGGTCCTACAATGAGCAGTTCTTC. The entire variable domain, with the rest obtained from reference TRBV11-2 and TRBJ2-1, is as follows: EAGVAQSPRYKIIEKRQSVAFWCNPISGHATLYWYQQILGQGPKLLIQFQNNGVVDDSQLPKDRFSAERLKGVDSTLKIQPAKLEDSAVYLCASSSPSDPNKGGRSYNEQFFGPGTRLTVL.

This clonotype was seen many times. The chain carries TRBV2 and TRBJ2-5; the D is unclear. This CDR3 comprises 12 residues. V shed 8 bases and J shed 2 bases, with 9 bases lying between them. CDR1 and CDR2 from the germline V gene are SNHLY and FYNNEI. CDR3 residues: CASGRIQETQYF. The DNA for the CDR3 is TGTGCCAGCGGCAGAATACAAGAGACCCAGTACTTC.

The chain has TRBV3-1 and TRBJ2-7; the match to TRBD2 covers 10 bases. The DNA end favors TRBJ2-4, so the J call may be wrong. Germline V gene data show CDR1 as LGHDT and CDR2 as YNNKEL (reference sequence). The CDR3 contains 14 residues. The DNA of the CDR3 is TGTGCCAGCAGCCCACTAGCGGGAAAGGGCATTCAGTACTTC. Translating gives CASSPLAGKGIQYF.

The CDR3: CASSRDGRYNEQFF. The CDR3 bases are TGTGCCAGCAGTAGGGACGGTCGATACAATGAGCAGTTCTTC. The chain has TRBV2 and TRBJ2-1, with D perhaps being TRBD1 or TRBD2 (5 bases each). CDR1 is SNHLY, CDR2 FYNNEI, per germline. The CDR3 consists of 14 residues. The V end lost 5 bases, the J end lost 4 bases, and 12 bases lay between the germline ends.

The gene calls are TRBV4-1 and TRBJ1-5; 7 nucleotides line up with TRBD1. V lost 4 bases and J lost 3; bases outside the gene matches: 6. CDR3 size: 15 residues. Looked up from germline, CDR1 is MGHRA and CDR2 is YSYEKL. The CDR3 sequence is CASSPPDRINQPQHF. The CDR3 bases are TGCGCCAGCAGCCCACCGGACAGGATCAATCAGCCCCAGCATTTT.

This sequence joins TRBV7-2 and TRBJ2-5; a weak D match, TRBD2 (5 bases). The DNA end lines up better with TRBJ2-7; the J call may be wrong. CDR3 length equals 14 residues. Per germline, CDR1 SGHTA and CDR2 FQGNSA. This chain's CDR3 is CASSPRGTKYEQYF. The CDR3 DNA follows: TGTGCCAGCAGCCCCCGGGGAACTAAGTACGAGCAGTACTTC.

The chain combines TRBV12-3 or TRBV12-4 with TRBJ1-2; D call uncertain. The CDR3 is 15 residues long. Trimming stripped 4 bases from V and 1 base from J, with 13 bases between. This chain's CDR3 is CASSWRRWGNYGYTF. DNA of the CDR3: TGTGCCAGCAGTTGGAGGCGCTGGGGTAACTATGGCTACACCTTC.

The gene calls are TRBV29-1 and TRBJ1-1, with a tentative D call TRBD1 (5 bases). Trimming left V 6 bases short and J 5 bases short, with 13 bases between. Germline V lookup: CDR1 SQVTM, CDR2 ANQGSEA. This CDR3 region has 12 residues. Here the CDR3 DNA reads TGCAGCGTGGGGGAAGAGGGGACTGAAGCTTTCTTT. This translates into CSVGEEGTEAFF. The full variable domain, in which reference TRBV29-1 and TRBJ1-1 provide the parts outside the CDR3, is SAVISQKPSRDICQRGTSLTIQCQVDSQVTMMFWYRQQPGQSLTLIATANQGSEATYESGFVIDKFPISRPNLTFSTLTVSNMSPEDSSIYLCSVGEEGTEAFFGQGTRLTVV.

The chain employs TRBV12-3 or TRBV12-4 and TRBJ1-1; tentatively, D is TRBD1 (5 bases). This CDR3 comprises 14 residues. V dropped 7 bases and J dropped 3 bases, with 15 bases sitting between them. The CDR3 here is CASTWGVGDTEAFF. The DNA of the CDR3 is TGTGCCAGCACCTGGGGGGTAGGGGACACTGAAGCTTTCTTT.